The 27 T cell receptor beta chains listed next were all sequenced from one sample in a study of blood T cell repertoires in COVID-19 (TCRdb year 2020). The receptor library was made with the immunoSEQ multiplex PCR assay. Not all clones reach the TCRdb copy of this immuneACCESS table, which keeps in-frame sequences only. Checked studies attribute under half of the gap to unresolved V genes and leave the rest unexplained. This sample comprises around 320,000 clones, nearly 90% of them detected only once. Roughly 2.9% of the sample goes to the ten largest clones. Material: PBMCs or T cells enriched from blood (not recorded which). The receptors were sampled from a woman aged 45 to 65 who had been exposed to COVID-19.

The rearrangement uses TRBV19 and TRBJ2-7; 7 nucleotides line up with TRBD1. Trimming took 5 bases from V and 2 from J; bases not matched to a gene: 6. The V gene's germline CDR1 is LNHDA and CDR2 SQIVND (reference sequence). The CDR3 is 14 residues long. The CDR3 here is CASSRKTGTYEQYF. The CDR3 DNA sequence: TGTGCCAGTAGTCGGAAGACAGGGACCTACGAGCAGTACTTC. The entire variable domain, with the rest obtained from reference TRBV19 and TRBJ2-7, is as follows: DGGITQSPKYLFRKEGQNVTLSCEQNLNHDAMYWYRQDPGQGLRLIYYSQIVNDFQKGDIAEGYSVSREKKESFPLTVTSAQKNPTAFYLCASSRKTGTYEQYFGPGTRLTVT.

The chain couples TRBV7-9 to TRBJ2-1; possibly TRBD1 for D (6 bases). CDR1 and CDR2 from the germline V gene are SEHNR and FQNEAQ (reference sequence). CDR3 length: 18 residues. The V gene lost 1 base and the J gene lost 2 bases, with 18 bases spanning the gap. The CDR3 is CASSLGRWGPRTYNEQFF. Written as DNA, the CDR3 is TGTGCCAGCAGCTTAGGAAGGTGGGGGCCCCGGACCTACAATGAGCAGTTCTTC.

On this clone itself: A junction end diverges from the germline sequence, so it may reflect a read error. This chain joins TRBV3-1 (or the pseudogene TRBV3-2) and TRBJ1-6; 9 bases fit TRBD1. Germline V gives CDR1 LGHDT, CDR2 YNNKEL (reference sequence). The CDR3 sequence is 14 residues long. CDR3 in amino acids: CASRQGQGSSPLHF. The CDR3 nucleotides read TGTGCCAGCAGACAAGGACAGGGGTCTTCACCCCTCCACTTT.

V gene TRBV5-8 combines with J gene TRBJ2-1, with 11 bases lining up with TRBD2. The CDR3 has 15 amino acids. The germline V gene has CDR1 SGHTS and CDR2 YDEGEE. Losses at the gene ends were 4 bases for V and 3 bases for J; bases not matched to a gene: 3. CDR3 nucleotide sequence: TGTGCCAGCAGCCCGGGACTAGCGGTCTACAATGAGCAGTTCTTC. Amino acid sequence: CASSPGLAVYNEQFF.

This clone has just a few counts. The genes are TRBV3-1 (or the pseudogene TRBV3-2) and TRBJ2-5; D is perhaps TRBD1 (5 bases). The CDR3 has 14 residues. The V end lost 0 bases, the J end lost 1 base, and 6 bases lay between the germline ends. The germline gives CDR1 LGHDT, CDR2 YNNKEL (reference sequence). The CDR3 DNA reads as TGTGCCAGCAGCCAAGACAGGGTCCAAGAGACCCAGTACTTC. This sequence encodes CASSQDRVQETQYF.

The J gene is TRBJ1-3, the V gene TRBV5-4; weak D call: TRBD1 (6 bases). The germline CDR1 and CDR2 sequences are SGHNT and YYREEE (reference sequence). The V end was cut by 4 bases, the J end by 0 bases, with 11 bases between. This CDR3 has 15 amino acids. CDR3 nucleotides: TGTGCCAGCAGCGCCGGACAGACCTCTGGAAACACCATATATTTT. Translating gives CASSAGQTSGNTIYF.

The V call is TRBV29-1, the J call TRBJ1-1, with 8 bases aligning to TRBD1. V dropped 8 bases and J dropped 7; count of bases not matched to a gene: 9. This CDR3 comprises 12 residues. The V gene's germline CDR1 is SQVTM and CDR2 ANQGSEA. The CDR3 is CSIQQGVVEAFF. The DNA for the CDR3 is TGCAGCATACAACAGGGGGTAGTTGAAGCTTTCTTT.

J is TRBJ2-3 and V is TRBV7-2, with 11 bases aligning to TRBD2. V shed 0 bases and J 6 bases; nucleotides not matched to a gene: 5. This CDR3 is built from 16 residues. The germline gives CDR1 SGHTA, CDR2 FQGNSA. The CDR3 region is CASSLALAGGQDTQYF. The CDR3 DNA follows: TGTGCCAGCAGCTTAGCCCTAGCGGGGGGTCAGGATACGCAGTATTTT. The whole variable domain, filled in from reference TRBV7-2 and TRBJ2-3, reads GAGVSQSPSNKVTEKGKDVELRCDPISGHTALYWYRQSLGQGLEFLIYFQGNSAPDKSGLPSDRFSAERTGGSVSTLTIQRTQQEDSAVYLCASSLALAGGQDTQYFGPGTRLTVL.

The chain uses TRBV7-2 and TRBJ2-2; 10 positions match TRBD2. The CDR3 is 16 residues long. Per germline, CDR1 SGHTA and CDR2 FQGNSA. The V gene end was trimmed by 1 base and the J gene end by 1 base; junction bases not matched to a gene: 0. The CDR3 DNA is TGTGCCAGCAGCTTAGTAGCGGGGGGGAACACCGGGGAGCTGTTTTTT. Translated: CASSLVAGGNTGELFF. Full variable domain (remainder filled in from reference TRBV7-2 and TRBJ2-2): GAGVSQSPSNKVTEKGKDVELRCDPISGHTALYWYRQSLGQGLEFLIYFQGNSAPDKSGLPSDRFSAERTGGSVSTLTIQRTQQEDSAVYLCASSLVAGGNTGELFFGEGSRLTVL.

The rearrangement joins TRBV19 to TRBJ2-2; D may be TRBD1 (6 bases). Deletions cut 3 bases from V and 4 bases from J, with 12 bases between. CDR3 length: 15 residues. Germline V gene lookup returns CDR1 LNHDA and CDR2 SQIVND (reference sequence). CDR3 protein: CASSMEQGGTGELFF. The CDR3 DNA sequence: TGTGCCAGTAGTATGGAACAGGGTGGCACCGGGGAGCTGTTTTTT.

The chain uses TRBV28 and TRBJ1-1; TRBD1 matches 7 bases. Germline V gene sequence: CDR1 MDHEN, CDR2 SYDVKM. With V trimmed by 6 bases and J by 2 bases, 9 bases remained unmatched. This CDR3 has 15 residues. The CDR3, as DNA: TGTGCCAGCAGCCCGACAGGGTTGAAAAACACTGAAGCTTTCTTT. This gives the protein CASSPTGLKNTEAFF.

V usage is TRBV19 and J usage is TRBJ1-1; no reliable D call. The CDR3 extends over 15 amino acids. The V gene's germline CDR1 is LNHDA and CDR2 SQIVND (reference sequence). Trimming removed 3 bases at V and 0 bases at J, with 11 bases between. CDR3 amino acids: CASSIYGLLNTEAFF. The CDR3 DNA is TGTGCCAGTAGTATTTATGGCTTACTGAACACTGAAGCTTTCTTT.

The chain has TRBV18 and TRBJ1-1; 7 bases align to TRBD1. V gave up 3 bases and J gave up 1 base; unmatched junction bases: 2. Germline values: CDR1 KGHSH, CDR2 LQKENI. This CDR3 spans 14 amino acids. CDR3 residues: CASSPQGENTEAFF. The CDR3 nucleotides are TGTGCCAGCTCACCTCAGGGGGAGAACACTGAAGCTTTCTTT.

This clone was counted a single time. V gene TRBV12-3 or TRBV12-4 combines with J gene TRBJ1-4; D not resolved. V gave up 2 bases and J gave up 8 bases, with 3 bases separating them. The CDR3 has 11 residues. CDR3 loop: CASSLQEKLFF. DNA for the CDR3: TGTGCCAGCAGTTTACAGGAAAAACTGTTTTTT.

The chain carries TRBV4-2 and TRBJ1-5; 8 bases are a match to TRBD1. The CDR3 totals 15 residues. Per germline, CDR1 LGHNA and CDR2 YNFKEQ. The V segment lost 4 bases and the J segment 6 bases; nucleotides outside the gene matches: 8. The CDR3 DNA follows: TGTGCCAGCAGCCCTATACAGGGGGTTGGTCAGCCCCAGCATTTT. This encodes CASSPIQGVGQPQHF.

V is TRBV19 and J is TRBJ2-7; 11 bases match TRBD1. The CDR3 sequence is 15 residues long. V lost 5 bases to trimming and J lost 0 bases; unmatched junction nucleotides: 3. Germline CDR1 reads LNHDA; CDR2 reads SQIVND (reference sequence). CDR3 residues: CASSAGTGGSYEQYF. The CDR3 DNA follows: TGTGCCAGTAGTGCCGGGACAGGGGGCTCCTACGAGCAGTACTTC.

This clone was seen a single time. V gene TRBV2 combines with J gene TRBJ2-7; TRBD1 might be the D (5 bases). CDR1 is SNHLY, CDR2 FYNNEI, per germline. CDR3 size: 13 residues. The V end lost 8 bases, the J end lost 7 bases, and 18 bases lay between the germline ends. This chain's CDR3 is CASAVVTEQEQYF. The CDR3 coding sequence is TGTGCCAGCGCTGTCGTGACAGAGCAGGAGCAGTACTTC.

The J gene is TRBJ2-7, the V gene TRBV18; the match to TRBD1 covers 10 bases. V gave up 4 bases and J gave up 1 base; unmatched junction bases: 4. CDR1 and CDR2 (germline): KGHSH, LQKENI. This CDR3 spans 15 amino acids. The CDR3 here is CASSRDRGLSYEQYF. The CDR3 DNA is TGTGCCAGCTCACGGGACAGGGGTTTATCCTACGAGCAGTACTTC. Full variable domain (rest looked up from reference TRBV18 and TRBJ2-7): NAGVMQNPRHLVRRRGQEARLRCSPMKGHSHVYWYRQLPEEGLKFMVYLQKENIIDESGMPKERFSAEFPKEGPSILRIQQVVRGDSAAYFCASSRDRGLSYEQYFGPGTRLTVT.

The V gene is TRBV3-1 (or the pseudogene TRBV3-2), the J gene TRBJ1-1, with TRBD1 matching 10 bases. The CDR3 consists of 16 residues. From germline, CDR1 is LGHDT and CDR2 YNNKEL (reference sequence). After removal of 5 bases from V and 2 bases from J, the junction contained 8 bases not matched to a gene. The CDR3: CASSDRDRGVNTEAFF. Here the CDR3 DNA reads TGTGCCAGCAGCGACCGGGACAGGGGCGTTAACACTGAAGCTTTCTTT.

This clone has only one observation. The chain combines TRBV3-1 (or the pseudogene TRBV3-2) with TRBJ2-6; weak D call: TRBD2 (5 bases). CDR1 is LGHDT, CDR2 YNNKEL, per germline (reference sequence). With 3 bases removed from V and 2 bases from J, the gap between germline ends came to 11 bases. The CDR3 is 16 amino acids. The CDR3: CASSHALATGANVLTF. The DNA of the CDR3 is TGTGCCAGCAGCCATGCTCTAGCTACTGGGGCCAACGTCCTGACTTTC.

This clone was counted once. J is TRBJ1-5 and V is TRBV2; the D gene is possibly TRBD1 (6 bases). This CDR3 contains 17 residues. CDR1 and CDR2 (germline): SNHLY, FYNNEI. V was cut by 6 bases and J by 1 base, with 19 bases left in between. The CDR3 nucleotides read TGTGCCAGCAGCGAAACCGGGACAACGTTAAGCAATCAGCCCCAGCATTTT. It yields the protein CASSETGTTLSNQPQHF.

This clone occurred a few times. The V gene is TRBV5-1, the J gene TRBJ1-5, with 8 bases fitting TRBD1. The V and J ends lost 0 bases and 4 bases, in that order; junction bases with no gene match: 3. The CDR3 length is 15 residues. Germline-derived CDR1 and CDR2 are SGHRS and YFSETQ. The chain's CDR3 is CASSLGTGMNQPQHF. The CDR3 DNA follows: TGCGCCAGCAGCTTGGGGACAGGGATGAATCAGCCCCAGCATTTT.

For this clone: Different DNA sequences within this sample yield the same CDR3. This rearrangement joins TRBV20-1 to TRBJ1-2; D gene unclear. The germline gives CDR1 DFQATT, CDR2 SNEGSKA (reference sequence). This CDR3 has 9 residues. The V end lost 4 bases, the J end lost 5 bases, and 2 bases lay between the germline ends. CDR3 sequence reads: CSATYGYTF. As DNA, the CDR3 is TGCAGTGCTACGTATGGCTACACCTTC.

The chain uses TRBV5-4 and TRBJ1-6; D might be TRBD1 (6 bases). V was pared by 4 bases and J by 4 bases, with 9 bases between. The CDR3 runs to 14 residues. Germline V gene lookup returns CDR1 SGHNT and CDR2 YYREEE (reference sequence). The CDR3 region is CASSQTGYNSPLHF. The CDR3 region has the DNA TGTGCCAGCAGCCAGACAGGATATAATTCACCCCTCCACTTT.

The gene calls are TRBV18 and TRBJ1-1; perhaps TRBD1 as D (5 bases). The CDR3 sequence is 13 residues long. CDR1 KGHSH and CDR2 LQKENI come from the germline V gene. V lost 6 bases and J lost 4, with 12 bases in between. This CDR3 is CASSPTGGTEAFF. In DNA, the CDR3 is TGTGCCAGCTCCCCGACGGGGGGCACTGAAGCTTTCTTT.

The rearrangement links TRBV28 to TRBJ2-3, with D tentatively TRBD2 (7 bases). CDR3 length equals 17 residues. With 5 bases removed from V and 1 base from J, the gap between germline ends came to 19 bases. Germline assignment: CDR1 MDHEN and CDR2 SYDVKM. In DNA, the CDR3 is TGTGCCAGCAGTATTACCCAGGGGAGGGGAGGCACAGATACGCAGTATTTT. The encoded protein is CASSITQGRGGTDTQYF.

The chain combines TRBV18 with TRBJ2-1; TRBD1 agrees at 10 bases. Germline CDR1 KGHSH, CDR2 LQKENI. CDR3 length: 15 amino acids. V was pared by 3 bases and J by 7 bases, with 6 bases of the junction left unmatched. CDR3 DNA: TGTGCCAGCTCACCTCCTCCGGGACAGGGGAATGAGCAGTTCTTC. Protein sequence: CASSPPPGQGNEQFF.